Shown below are 10 T cell receptor beta chains from a single sample sequenced in a study of tumor and adjacent non-tumor tissue in lung cancer. A modified ARM-PCR protocol with three rounds of nested PCR amplified TCRbeta. One entry per CDR3 protein, called by TCRdb with MiXCR from the multiplex PCR reads. The sample carries tens of thousands of distinct CDR3 sequences, 55% to 80% recorded once. RNA was extracted from bulk tissue without any cell sorting. The specimen sequenced was lung tumor tissue. These receptors were taken from a middle-aged woman with non-small cell lung cancer.

A note on this clonotype: At one end the junction does not follow the germline gene, possibly because of a read error. The chain carries TRBV11-2 and TRBJ2-5; 11 bases line up with TRBD2. CDR1 SGHAT and CDR2 FQNNGV come from the germline V gene. The length of the CDR3 is 15 residues. The CDR3 reads CGSSISGGAWESQYF. CDR3 DNA sequence: TGTGGCAGCAGCATTAGCGGGGGGGCTTGGGAGTCCCAGTACTTC.

Turning to this clonotype: A read error may account for a junction end that differs from germline. V is TRBV29-1 and J is TRBJ2-1; 9 positions match TRBD1. The CDR3 spans 15 residues. Germline V lookup: CDR1 SQVTM, CDR2 ANQGSEA. The CDR3 bases are TGCAGCGTTTCCGTTCGGACAGGGGCCAACAGTGAGCAATTCTTC. It specifies CSVSVRTGANSEQFF.

Turning to this clonotype: At one end, the junction sequence differs from germline, possibly due to a read error. The V gene is TRBV11-1, the J gene TRBJ2-7; 7 bases agree with TRBD1. This CDR3 spans 14 amino acids. The germline V gene has CDR1 SGHAT and CDR2 FQDESV (reference sequence). The CDR3 spells CASSLETGTYEQCF. The CDR3 coding sequence is TGTGCCAGCAGCTTAGAGACAGGGACCTATGAGCAGTGCTTT.

This clonotype showed up just a few times. Possible read error: a much larger clone is one base away. This sequence joins TRBV12-3 or TRBV12-4 and TRBJ2-5; 7 nucleotides match TRBD1. The CDR3 contains 16 residues. Trimming removed 8 bases from V and 2 bases from J; junction bases left unmatched: 14. The CDR3 nucleotides are TGTGCCAGCGGTCCCCGGGACAGTCGACTACAAGAGACCCAGTACTTC. Its protein is CASGPRDSRLQETQYF.

With respect to this clonotype: Germline is not matched at one junction end, which may reflect a read error. The chain is built from TRBV20-1 and TRBJ2-1; 8 nucleotides agree with TRBD2. Per the germline V gene, CDR1 is DFQATT and CDR2 is SNEGSKA (reference sequence). The CDR3 runs to 15 residues. DNA of the CDR3: TGCAGTGCTAGAGGTCGGGGGGGGCTGTGCAATGAGCAGTTTTTC. Translation: CSARGRGGLCNEQFF.

Comments on this clonotype: In this CDR3 the conserved last residue, phenylalanine or tryptophan, is missing, so a read error is likely. It is unclear where the CDR3 begins or ends on the DNA, so no DNA is shown, and the CDR3 is as TCRdb lists it. The chain combines TRBV29-1 with TRBJ2-5. A total of 12 residues make up the CDR3, ends included. Germline CDR1 and CDR2: SQVTM and ANQGSEA. The CDR3 here is CTIGAPQGTQYI.

A word on this clonotype: A junction boundary mismatches the germline segment, possibly from a read error. The chain employs TRBV5-1 and TRBJ1-1; D ambiguous. The CDR3 is 15 residues long. CDR1 is SGHRS and CDR2 is YFSETQ in the germline V gene. The CDR3 loop is CASSPGRDRNTDAFF. The CDR3 DNA sequence: TGCGCCAGCAGCCCTGGACGTGATCGTAATACTGATGCTTTCTTT.

Note on this clonotype: Because it lacks the conserved phenylalanine or tryptophan at the end, this CDR3 is likely a read error. V and J are TRBV29-1 and TRBJ2-1; 7 bases map to TRBD2. The CDR3 is made up of 13 amino acids. Looked up from germline, CDR1 is SQVTM and CDR2 is ANQGSEA. The CDR3 bases are TGCAACGGGAGGACTTGGACGGGGATTGAGCAGTTCCTC. Protein sequence: CNGRTWTGIEQFL.

A note on this clonotype: Because it lacks the conserved phenylalanine or tryptophan at the end, this CDR3 is likely a read error. The V gene is TRBV11-2, the J gene TRBJ1-1, with a weak D call TRBD1 (5 bases). From germline, CDR1 is SGHAT and CDR2 FQNNGV. The CDR3 covers 13 residues. CDR3 DNA: TGTGCCAGTAGCCCTTGGGGGAACATTGAAGCTTTCATT. This encodes CASSPWGNIEAFI.

Notes on this clonotype: Its ends do not fully match the called genes, so a read error is possible. V usage is TRBV6-6 and J usage is TRBJ1-3; 7 nucleotides align to TRBD1. Germline CDR1 MNHNY, CDR2 SVGAGI (reference sequence). The CDR3 spans 16 residues. The CDR3 sequence: CACSPRQGRSGNAIYF. CDR3 in DNA: TGTGCCTGCAGTCCACGACAGGGTCGGTCTGGAAACGCCATATATTTT.